Below, 15 T cell receptor beta chains from the same sample are listed, as sequenced in a study of OX40 agonist ivuxolimab in advanced cancers. Profiling relied on immunoSEQ multiplex PCR, and the TCRdb table lists in-frame clones only, not all of them. The sample lists fewer than 85,000 clones, roughly 80% occurring once. Sequencing was performed on CD4+ or CD8+ T cells sorted from blood, taken in a trial of the OX40 agonist ivuxolimab. These receptors originate from an adult with an advanced solid tumor such as melanoma, head and neck, liver or kidney cancer.

The V gene is TRBV5-4, the J gene TRBJ2-4; possible D gene TRBD1, 6 bases. The CDR3 has 16 residues. Germline CDR1 reads SGHNT; CDR2 reads YYREEE (reference sequence). Trimming left V 4 bases short and J 0 bases short, with 14 bases between. In DNA form, the CDR3 reads TGTGCCAGCAGCCCGGGGACAATTTTAGCCAAAAACATTCAGTACTTC. Its protein is CASSPGTILAKNIQYF.

This chain links TRBV5-4 with TRBJ2-5, with D possibly being TRBD2 (6 bases). V lost 4 bases to trimming and J lost 4 bases, with 11 bases between them. The V gene's germline CDR1 is SGHNT and CDR2 YYREEE (reference sequence). CDR3 length: 13 amino acids. CDR3 amino acids: CASSPGGGETQYF. Written as DNA, the CDR3 is TGTGCCAGCAGCCCCGGGGGTGGAGAGACCCAGTACTTC.

This chain connects TRBV6-4 to TRBJ1-5; a possible D gene is TRBD1 (5 bases). The germline V gene encodes CDR1 MRHNA and CDR2 SNTAGT. This CDR3 region has 15 residues. Trimming took off 0 bases at V and 6 bases at J, with 12 bases between the two ends. CDR3 region: CASSDSGTGSQPQHF. The CDR3 nucleotides read TGTGCCAGCAGTGACTCGGGGACGGGGAGTCAGCCCCAGCATTTT.

This clone was recorded a few times. J is TRBJ1-2 and V is TRBV11-2; weak D call: TRBD1 (5 bases). With 7 bases removed from V and 4 bases from J, the gap between germline ends came to 16 bases. Germline loops: CDR1 SGHAT, CDR2 FQNNGV. The CDR3 is made up of 14 amino acids. The CDR3 loop is CASTRPGRRYGYTF. As DNA, the CDR3 is TGTGCCAGCACCAGGCCAGGGCGACGCTATGGCTACACCTTC.

The rearrangement joins TRBV30 to TRBJ1-6; D is unclear. From germline, CDR1 is GTSNPN and CDR2 SVGIG (reference sequence). This CDR3 is built from 13 residues. V was cut by 5 bases and J by 2 bases, with 7 bases left in between. This CDR3 reads CAWGRAYNSPLHF. The CDR3 DNA reads as TGTGCCTGGGGGAGAGCCTATAATTCACCCCTCCACTTT.

The V gene is TRBV6-5, the J gene TRBJ1-2; no reliable D call. This CDR3 region has 14 residues. Germline-derived CDR1 and CDR2 are MNHEY and SVGAGI. V lost 3 bases and J 5 bases, leaving 13 bases between the germline ends. The CDR3, as DNA: TGTGCCAGCAGTTATGATGGCCGGGGATATGGCTACACCTTC. Amino acid sequence: CASSYDGRGYGYTF.

CDR3 DNA sequence: TGTGCCAGCAGTTTTACCTTTACAACTAATGAAAAACTGTTTTTT. Protein sequence: CASSFTFTTNEKLFF. The chain couples TRBV28 to TRBJ1-4; unclear D gene. This CDR3 contains 15 residues. V dropped 3 bases and J dropped 0 bases, with 8 bases sitting between them. Germline loops: CDR1 MDHEN, CDR2 SYDVKM.

This clone appeared many times. This sequence joins TRBV2 and TRBJ1-5; tentative D call: TRBD1 (6 bases). The CDR3 runs 16 residues. Per germline, CDR1 SNHLY and CDR2 FYNNEI. V lost 1 base and J lost 0, with 10 bases in between. The CDR3 DNA sequence: TGTGCCAGCAGTGAAGTACAGGGCCATAGCAATCAGCCCCAGCATTTT. It yields the protein CASSEVQGHSNQPQHF.

The chain has TRBV30 and TRBJ2-5, with TRBD2 matching over 10 bases. This CDR3 has 17 residues. J was trimmed by 2 bases and V by 0 bases; bases with no gene match: 9. Germline CDR1 reads GTSNPN; CDR2 reads SVGIG (reference sequence). CDR3 region: CAWSVPLAGVLQETQYF. CDR3 nucleotide sequence: TGTGCCTGGAGTGTACCGCTAGCGGGAGTGTTGCAAGAGACCCAGTACTTC.

The rearrangement links TRBV7-2 to TRBJ1-5; no clear D. Deletions cut 2 bases from V and 4 bases from J, with 9 bases between. The germline V gene has CDR1 SGHTA and CDR2 FQGNSA. The length of the CDR3 is 14 residues. The CDR3 spells CASSLLGGNQPQHF. As DNA, the CDR3 is TGTGCCAGCAGCTTACTGGGCGGAAATCAGCCCCAGCATTTT.

This chain uses TRBV18 with TRBJ2-3, with D possibly being TRBD2 (6 bases). This CDR3 comprises 14 residues. V was cut by 6 bases and J by 2 bases, with 12 bases left in between. Germline-derived CDR1 and CDR2 are KGHSH and LQKENI. CDR3 nucleotide sequence: TGTGCCAGCTCTCCGGGACTCTCCACAGATACGCAGTATTTT. It specifies CASSPGLSTDTQYF. Looking up the rest from reference TRBV18 and TRBJ2-3 gives the full variable domain: NAGVMQNPRHLVRRRGQEARLRCSPMKGHSHVYWYRQLPEEGLKFMVYLQKENIIDESGMPKERFSAEFPKEGPSILRIQQVVRGDSAAYFCASSPGLSTDTQYFGPGTRLTVL.

This chain uses TRBV7-9 with TRBJ2-6; no definite D call. V lost 3 bases and J lost 1, with 4 bases in between. Germline V lookup: CDR1 SEHNR, CDR2 FQNEAQ (reference sequence). This CDR3 is 14 amino acids long. CDR3 sequence (DNA): TGTGCCAGCAGCTTTCGGTCTGGGGCCAACGTCCTGACTTTC. This encodes CASSFRSGANVLTF.

This clone was observed once. V gene TRBV18 combines with J gene TRBJ2-5; tentatively, D is TRBD2 (6 bases). This CDR3 spans 15 amino acids. With 6 bases removed from V and 2 bases from J, the gap between germline ends came to 16 bases. The germline CDR1 and CDR2 sequences are KGHSH and LQKENI. This CDR3 reads CASSDRGRGQETQYF. CDR3 coding DNA: TGTGCCAGCTCCGATAGGGGACGGGGGCAAGAGACCCAGTACTTC.

The rearrangement links TRBV5-1 to TRBJ1-2; D unclear. Germline values: CDR1 SGHRS, CDR2 YFSETQ. This CDR3 has 12 residues. Trimming stripped 5 bases from V and 2 bases from J, with 7 bases between. CDR3 in amino acids: CASSVGNYGYTF. The CDR3, as DNA: TGCGCCAGCAGTGTAGGGAACTATGGCTACACCTTC.

CDR3 DNA: TGTGCCAGCAGCTTCCCAACAGCAGGGGCTGGGGCCAACGTCCTGACTTTC. Its protein product is CASSFPTAGAGANVLTF. The V gene is TRBV5-4, the J gene TRBJ2-6, with a weak D call TRBD1 (6 bases). Germline assignment: CDR1 SGHNT and CDR2 YYREEE (reference sequence). This CDR3 is 17 amino acids long. Trimming shortened V by 2 bases and J by 2 bases, and 14 bases separated the two germline ends.